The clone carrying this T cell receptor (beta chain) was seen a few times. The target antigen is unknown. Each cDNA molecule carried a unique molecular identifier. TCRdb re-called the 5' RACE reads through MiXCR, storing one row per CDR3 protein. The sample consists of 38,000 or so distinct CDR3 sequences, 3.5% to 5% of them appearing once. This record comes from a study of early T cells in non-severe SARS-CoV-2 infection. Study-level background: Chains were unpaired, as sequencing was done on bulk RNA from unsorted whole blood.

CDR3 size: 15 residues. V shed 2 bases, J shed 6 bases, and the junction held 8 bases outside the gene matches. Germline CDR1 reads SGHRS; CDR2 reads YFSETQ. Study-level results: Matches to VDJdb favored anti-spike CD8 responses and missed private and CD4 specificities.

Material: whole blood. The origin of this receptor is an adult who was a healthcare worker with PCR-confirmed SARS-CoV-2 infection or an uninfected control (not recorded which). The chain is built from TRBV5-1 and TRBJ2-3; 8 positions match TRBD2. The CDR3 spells CASSLDAGGRDTQYF. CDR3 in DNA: TGCGCCAGCAGCTTAGATGCGGGGGGTCGGGATACGCAGTATTTT.